This T cell receptor beta chain was profiled in a study of CD8 T cells in ankylosing spondylitis. General study results and limits: Some of the motif variants had earlier been found in reactive arthritis patients' fluid and blood. Within ankylosing spondylitis blood, a TCR beta motif made up of roughly eight highly homologous variants appeared to be characteristic.

Libraries of TCR beta came from quantitative 5'-RACE with molecular barcodes. TCRdb processed the 5' RACE reads anew with MiXCR; each CDR3 protein has one entry. The sample holds some 220,000 distinct CDR3 sequences, approximately 7.6% seen once. This CDR3 has 14 amino acids. Germline CDR1 is SNHLY and CDR2 is FYNNEI. Between the trimmed V and J ends, which lost 2 bases and 0 bases, there was a span of 6 bases. This clonotype was counted ten times or more. The target antigen is unknown. The sample comprised blood, either unsorted or a sorted T cell fraction (not recorded which). This TCR was sampled from a female donor with ankylosing spondylitis or in good health (not recorded which). The chain links TRBV2 to TRBJ2-3; D uncertain. The CDR3 loop reads CASSEIYSTDTQYF. CDR3 sequence (DNA): TGTGCCAGCAGTGAAATCTACAGCACAGATACGCAGTATTTT.